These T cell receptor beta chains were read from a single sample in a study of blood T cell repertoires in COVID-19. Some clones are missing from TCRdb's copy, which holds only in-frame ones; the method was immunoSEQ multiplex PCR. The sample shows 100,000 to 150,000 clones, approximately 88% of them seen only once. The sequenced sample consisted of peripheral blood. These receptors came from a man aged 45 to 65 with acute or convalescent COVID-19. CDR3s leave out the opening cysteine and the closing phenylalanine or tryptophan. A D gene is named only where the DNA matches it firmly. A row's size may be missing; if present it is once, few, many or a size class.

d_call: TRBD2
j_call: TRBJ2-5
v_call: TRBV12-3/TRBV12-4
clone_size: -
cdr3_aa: ASRGEETQY

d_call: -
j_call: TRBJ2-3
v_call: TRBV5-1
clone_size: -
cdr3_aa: ASRYPSTDTQY

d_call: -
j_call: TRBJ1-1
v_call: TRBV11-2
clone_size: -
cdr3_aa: ASSLEWQVPDTEAF

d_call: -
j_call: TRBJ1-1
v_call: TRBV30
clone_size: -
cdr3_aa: ALTRVTEAF

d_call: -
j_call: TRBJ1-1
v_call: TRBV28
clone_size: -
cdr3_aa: ASGGTLNTEAF

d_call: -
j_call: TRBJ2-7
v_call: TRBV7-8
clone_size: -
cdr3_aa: ASSFDINSYEQY

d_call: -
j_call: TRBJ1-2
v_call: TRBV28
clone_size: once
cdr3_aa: AAIGGRGYT

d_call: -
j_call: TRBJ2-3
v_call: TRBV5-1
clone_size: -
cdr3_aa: ASSLVDSSTDTQY

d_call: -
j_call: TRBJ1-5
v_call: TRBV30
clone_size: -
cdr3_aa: AWSVGANNQPQH

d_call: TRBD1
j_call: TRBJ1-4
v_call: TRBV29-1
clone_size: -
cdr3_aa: SVEEARGWYQNEKLF

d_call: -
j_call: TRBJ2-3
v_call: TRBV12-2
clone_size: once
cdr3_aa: ASRLALTSGEHTTTDTQY

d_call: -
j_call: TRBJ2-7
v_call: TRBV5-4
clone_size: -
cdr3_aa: ASSVGLGGSYEQY

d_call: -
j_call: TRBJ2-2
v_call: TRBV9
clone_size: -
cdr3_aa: ASSAHQGNTGELF

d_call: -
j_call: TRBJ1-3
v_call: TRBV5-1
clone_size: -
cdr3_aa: ASSLLDSRSGNTIY

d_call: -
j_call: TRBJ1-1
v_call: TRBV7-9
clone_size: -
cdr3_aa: ASSLRGGLDTEAF

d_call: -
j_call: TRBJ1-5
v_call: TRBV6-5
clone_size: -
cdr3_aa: ASSPRQTSNQPQH

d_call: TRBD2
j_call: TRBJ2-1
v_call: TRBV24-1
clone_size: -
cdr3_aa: ATSEAGLAAYNEQF

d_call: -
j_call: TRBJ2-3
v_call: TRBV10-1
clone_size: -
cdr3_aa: ASSDIPPFPDTQY

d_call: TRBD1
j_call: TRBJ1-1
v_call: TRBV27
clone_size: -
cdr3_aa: ASCKTGGTEAF